The 20 T cell receptor beta chains given below trace back to one sample, sequenced in a study of blood T cell repertoires in COVID-19. Using immunoSEQ multiplex PCR, the repertoire was profiled, and TCRdb retains in-frame clones only, with some absent. Of about 69,000 clones in the sample, 79% were seen once. The sample was peripheral blood. These receptors came from a man aged 55 to 70 with acute or convalescent COVID-19.

The V and J genes are TRBV9 and TRBJ2-1; D is uncertain. The CDR3 spans 18 residues. Deletions cut 0 bases from V and 4 bases from J, with 20 bases between. CDR1 is SGDLS, CDR2 YYNGEE, per germline. The DNA for the CDR3 is TGTGCCAGCAGCGTAGTATCTGGTGAAAGCCGCCCGTACAATGAGCAGTTCTTC. Its translation: CASSVVSGESRPYNEQFF.

The chain couples TRBV6-5 to TRBJ2-1; 9 bases fit TRBD1. With V trimmed by 8 bases and J by 3 bases, 5 bases remained unmatched. CDR3 length: 14 residues. Germline values: CDR1 MNHEY, CDR2 SVGAGI. The CDR3 protein is CASLTGGFYNEQFF. CDR3 nucleotides: TGTGCCAGCCTTACAGGGGGCTTCTACAATGAGCAGTTCTTC.

The chain is built from TRBV27 and TRBJ2-1; no reliable D call. The length of the CDR3 is 12 residues. Germline CDR1 and CDR2: MNHEY and SMNVEV (reference sequence). V gave up 5 bases and J gave up 1 base, with 3 bases separating them. The CDR3 sequence is CASSPSYNEQFF. The CDR3 bases are TGTGCCAGCAGTCCATCCTACAATGAGCAGTTCTTC.

This clone was seen just once. The chain carries TRBV7-2 and TRBJ1-2, with a possible D match to TRBD1 (5 bases). Trimming shortened V by 1 base and J by 5 bases, and 8 bases separated the two germline ends. The CDR3 extends over 13 amino acids. Germline values: CDR1 SGHTA, CDR2 FQGNSA. CDR3 DNA sequence: TGTGCCAGCAGCTTAGGACAGCTATATGGCTACACCTTC. Its translation: CASSLGQLYGYTF.

The rearrangement uses TRBV19 and TRBJ1-4, with 7 nucleotides matching TRBD1. The CDR3 sequence is 15 residues long. CDR1 is LNHDA and CDR2 is SQIVND in the germline V gene (reference sequence). V gave up 6 bases and J gave up 7 bases; unmatched junction bases: 11. The CDR3 DNA is TGTGCCAGTAGACCGCGACAGGGCGTATCTGAAAAACTGTTTTTT. Its translation is CASRPRQGVSEKLFF.

This chain joins TRBV7-6 and TRBJ2-7, with D maybe TRBD2 (6 bases). The CDR3 contains 14 residues. Per the germline V gene, CDR1 is SGHVS and CDR2 is FNYEAQ. V dropped 1 base and J dropped 7 bases, with 14 bases sitting between them. This CDR3 reads CASSLEDVAGEQYF. The CDR3 nucleotides are TGTGCCAGCAGCTTAGAAGACGTGGCGGGAGAGCAGTACTTC.

The rearrangement links TRBV5-8 to TRBJ1-5; 9 positions agree with TRBD1. Germline lookup yields CDR1 SGHTS and CDR2 YDEGEE. V shed 4 bases, J shed 10 bases, and the junction held 9 bases outside the gene matches. CDR3 length equals 14 residues. The CDR3 DNA is TGTGCCAGCAGCCGGGGACAGGGAGGCCGTCCCCAGCATTTT. This codes for CASSRGQGGRPQHF.

This sequence joins TRBV4-1 and TRBJ1-2; D not resolved. The CDR3 runs to 15 residues. With 4 bases removed from V and 1 base from J, the gap between germline ends came to 13 bases. Looked up from germline, CDR1 is MGHRA and CDR2 is YSYEKL. This chain's CDR3 is CASSLLTAGNYGYTF. The CDR3, as DNA: TGCGCCAGCAGCCTCCTTACCGCCGGTAACTATGGCTACACCTTC.

This clone has just a few counts. CDR3 residues: CASSPSREDTQYF. The CDR3 nucleotides are TGTGCCAGCTCACCATCTCGCGAGGATACGCAGTATTTT. The chain combines TRBV18 with TRBJ2-3; D unresolved. Germline loops: CDR1 KGHSH, CDR2 LQKENI. Trimming took 2 bases from V and 6 from J, leaving 9 bases between them. The CDR3 runs to 13 residues.

In DNA form, the CDR3 reads TGTGCCTGGAGAGGGGGACAGACGAACACCGGGGAGCTGTTTTTT. It encodes CAWRGGQTNTGELFF. V usage is TRBV30 and J usage is TRBJ2-2; 7 bases align to TRBD1. CDR3 length: 15 residues. The V and J ends lost 3 bases and 0 bases, in that order; junction bases with no gene match: 4. CDR1 is GTSNPN and CDR2 is SVGIG in the germline V gene (reference sequence).

The chain joins TRBV7-2 to TRBJ1-3, with D possibly TRBD1 on 5 matching bases. Trimming cost V 5 bases and J 7 bases, with 12 bases left between them. The length of the CDR3 is 13 residues. The germline gives CDR1 SGHTA, CDR2 FQGNSA. The CDR3 DNA sequence: TGTGCCAGCAGCCCCAATCGGGGGAACACCATATATTTT. It encodes CASSPNRGNTIYF. The variable domain in full, with the rest retrieved from reference TRBV7-2 and TRBJ1-3, is GAGVSQSPSNKVTEKGKDVELRCDPISGHTALYWYRQSLGQGLEFLIYFQGNSAPDKSGLPSDRFSAERTGGSVSTLTIQRTQQEDSAVYLCASSPNRGNTIYFGEGSWLTVV.

This chain uses TRBV2 with TRBJ1-1; D is ambiguous. The CDR3 contains 12 residues. V shed 3 bases and J shed 8 bases, with 10 bases lying between them. The germline CDR1 and CDR2 sequences are SNHLY and FYNNEI. The CDR3 DNA reads TGTGCCAGCAGTGATCCCGGCAGGGAAGCTTTCTTT. Translating gives CASSDPGREAFF.

In its sample, this clone was seen once. The chain carries TRBV2 and TRBJ2-2, with D perhaps TRBD2 (6 bases). Germline V CDR1 and CDR2: SNHLY, FYNNEI. Trimming took off 5 bases at V and 5 bases at J, with 12 bases between the two ends. This CDR3 region has 14 residues. The CDR3: CASSRGSQTGELFF. CDR3 in DNA: TGTGCCAGCAGTCGGGGGTCTCAGACCGGGGAGCTGTTTTTT.

The chain carries TRBV4-1 and TRBJ2-3, with TRBD2 identical over 7 bases. Germline values: CDR1 MGHRA, CDR2 YSYEKL. With V trimmed by 2 bases and J by 0 bases, 5 bases remained unmatched. The CDR3 is made up of 16 amino acids. The CDR3 loop reads CASSQWLAASTDTQYF. The CDR3 region has the DNA TGCGCCAGCAGCCAATGGCTAGCGGCTAGCACAGATACGCAGTATTTT.

CDR3 in amino acids: CATSRWTSGGIEQFF. Written as DNA, the CDR3 is TGTGCCACCAGCAGATGGACTAGCGGGGGTATTGAGCAGTTCTTC. The chain employs TRBV15 and TRBJ2-1; TRBD2 matches at 13 bases. The CDR3 length is 15 residues. J lost 9 bases, V lost 2 bases, and 4 bases had no gene match. The germline gives CDR1 LNHNV, CDR2 YYDKDF (reference sequence).

CDR3: CASSLVSDTNQPQHF. For the CDR3, the DNA is TGTGCCAGCAGCTTAGTTTCGGACACTAATCAGCCCCAGCATTTT. The chain uses TRBV7-6 and TRBJ1-5; TRBD1 is a possible D gene (5 bases). The CDR3 is 15 amino acids. Germline CDR1 is SGHVS and CDR2 is FNYEAQ. The V and J ends lost 1 base and 4 bases respectively, with 11 bases between them.

In its sample, this clone was seen a few times. The chain links TRBV13 to TRBJ2-1; a weak D match, TRBD1 (6 bases). This CDR3 has 13 amino acids. The germline CDR1 and CDR2 sequences are PRHDT and FYEKMQ (reference sequence). V was shortened by 5 bases and J by 5 bases, with 10 bases between the two germline ends. The DNA for the CDR3 is TGTGCCAGCAGCCAACAGGGCCACAATGAGCAGTTCTTC. Its translation: CASSQQGHNEQFF. Full variable domain (remainder filled in from reference TRBV13 and TRBJ2-1): AAGVIQSPRHLIKEKRETATLKCYPIPRHDTVYWYQQGPGQDPQFLISFYEKMQSDKGSIPDRFSAQQFSDYHSELNMSSLELGDSALYFCASSQQGHNEQFFGPGTRLTVL.

The chain is built from TRBV5-1 and TRBJ1-6, with a weak D call TRBD1 (6 bases). Per the germline V gene, CDR1 is SGHRS and CDR2 is YFSETQ. The CDR3 has 16 amino acids. V was cut by 3 bases and J by 7 bases, with 17 bases left in between. DNA of the CDR3: TGCGCCAGCAGCTCAGCCCTCTCGACAGGAAATTCACCCCTCCACTTT. As protein: CASSSALSTGNSPLHF. The variable domain in full, completed from reference TRBV5-1 and TRBJ1-6, reads KAGVTQTPRYLIKTRGQQVTLSCSPISGHRSVSWYQQTPGQGLQFLFEYFSETQRNKGNFPGRFSGRQFSNSRSEMNVSTLELGDSALYLCASSSALSTGNSPLHFGNGTRLTVT.

V usage is TRBV7-3 and J usage is TRBJ2-7, with 9 bases aligning to TRBD1. The V gene end was trimmed by 4 bases and the J gene end by 2 bases; junction bases not matched to a gene: 6. CDR1 and CDR2 (germline): SGHTA, FQGTGA. This CDR3 region has 15 residues. The chain's CDR3 is CASSSSGTGPYEQYF. The CDR3 coding sequence is TGTGCCAGCAGCTCCTCCGGGACAGGGCCCTACGAGCAGTACTTC.

This clone was detected only a few times. The V and J genes are TRBV24-1 and TRBJ2-2, with D possibly TRBD1 on 5 matching bases. The CDR3 contains 14 residues. Trimming left V 0 bases short and J 6 bases short, with 7 bases between. The germline V gene has CDR1 KGHDR and CDR2 SFDVKD. Written as DNA, the CDR3 is TGTGCCACCAGTGATTTGCAGGGCTCCGGGGAGCTGTTTTTT. Residues: CATSDLQGSGELFF.